These 16 T cell receptor beta chains share one sample of origin, sequenced in a study of PD-1 blockade in classical Hodgkin lymphoma. All trial patients relapsed after autologous stem cell transplantation. Generated by immunoSEQ multiplex PCR, the TCRdb table keeps only in-frame clones and is missing some. The data show 120,000 to 150,000 clones, 78% seen once. Sequencing was performed on peripheral blood mononuclear cells (PBMCs), taken before the second cycle of nivolumab. All receptors come from a human donor with classical Hodgkin lymphoma.

This sequence joins TRBV13 and TRBJ1-6; D unresolved. The V end lost 7 bases, the J end lost 7 bases, and 14 bases lay between the germline ends. The CDR3 has 14 amino acids. Germline CDR1 is PRHDT and CDR2 is FYEKMQ (reference sequence). The CDR3 DNA is TGTGCCAGCATACGTCGGGGATGGAATTCACCCCTCCACTTT. This sequence encodes CASIRRGWNSPLHF.

This clone was observed a handful of times. V gene TRBV5-5 combines with J gene TRBJ2-7; no clear D. CDR3 length: 15 residues. From germline, CDR1 is SGHKS and CDR2 YYEKEE (reference sequence). Trimming took off 0 bases at V and 0 bases at J, with 10 bases between the two ends. CDR3 in amino acids: CASSLVEHGSYEQYF. For the CDR3, the DNA is TGTGCCAGCAGCTTGGTCGAGCACGGCTCCTACGAGCAGTACTTC. Together with reference TRBV5-5 and TRBJ2-7, the CDR3 gives the full variable domain: DAGVTQSPTHLIKTRGQQVTLRCSPISGHKSVSWYQQVLGQGPQFIFQYYEKEERGRGNFPDRFSARQFPNYSSELNVNALLLGDSALYLCASSLVEHGSYEQYFGPGTRLTVT.

This clone was observed a single time. This chain links TRBV19 with TRBJ1-4, with a tentative D call TRBD1 (6 bases). V lost 7 bases and J lost 5, with 14 bases in between. Per the germline V gene, CDR1 is LNHDA and CDR2 is SQIVND (reference sequence). The CDR3 is made up of 14 amino acids. CDR3 DNA: TGTGCCAGTACGGGGGGCTTGAAGAATGAAAAACTGTTTTTT. Translation gives CASTGGLKNEKLFF.

This clone was seen at least ten times. This rearrangement joins TRBV7-9 to TRBJ1-2; possible D gene TRBD1, 6 bases. The CDR3 totals 15 residues. Trimming pared 5 bases from V and 8 bases from J, leaving 21 bases between. Germline lookup yields CDR1 SEHNR and CDR2 FQNEAQ (reference sequence). The CDR3 reads CASSRAPQGIHGYTF. The CDR3 DNA reads as TGTGCCAGCAGCCGAGCACCTCAGGGGATCCACGGCTACACCTTC.

The chain employs TRBV19 and TRBJ1-5, with D unclear. This CDR3 contains 14 residues. V lost 4 bases and J lost 4, with 11 bases in between. CDR1 LNHDA and CDR2 SQIVND come from the germline V gene (reference sequence). The CDR3: CASSRVFGNQPQHF. DNA for the CDR3: TGTGCCAGTAGTAGGGTCTTTGGGAATCAGCCCCAGCATTTT.

The chain joins TRBV6-5 to TRBJ1-3, with no clear D. Germline CDR1 and CDR2: MNHEY and SVGAGI. The V and J ends lost 6 bases and 4 bases respectively, with 7 bases between them. The CDR3 sequence is 12 residues long. As DNA, the CDR3 is TGTGCCAGCAGGGGCCCAGGAAACACCATATATTTT. This sequence encodes CASRGPGNTIYF.

In this sample, this clone turned up a few times. The rearrangement joins TRBV7-3 to TRBJ2-3, with a possible D match to TRBD2 (5 bases). V was pared by 2 bases and J by 2 bases, with 11 bases between. The CDR3 extends over 15 amino acids. CDR1 and CDR2 from the germline V gene are SGHTA and FQGTGA. As DNA, the CDR3 is TGTGCCAGCAGCTTATCTAGCAGATTCACAGATACGCAGTATTTT. It yields the protein CASSLSSRFTDTQYF.

The rearrangement joins TRBV6-6 to TRBJ2-2; TRBD1 agrees at 7 bases. V was pared by 6 bases and J by 2 bases, with 3 bases of the junction left unmatched. Germline CDR1 reads MNHNY; CDR2 reads SVGAGI (reference sequence). The CDR3 totals 14 residues. The DNA for the CDR3 is TGTGCCAGCAGAAACAGGGGAAACACCGGGGAGCTGTTTTTT. This translates into CASRNRGNTGELFF.

About this clone: Additional DNA sequences in this sample encode the identical CDR3. V and J are TRBV7-2 and TRBJ2-1; 14 bases line up with TRBD2. Germline trimming cut 5 bases from V and 10 bases from J; bases unmatched to any gene: 10. Germline-derived CDR1 and CDR2 are SGHTA and FQGNSA. CDR3 size: 16 residues. The CDR3 spells CASSPRLAGGPGEQFF. CDR3 sequence (DNA): TGTGCCAGCAGCCCTCGACTAGCGGGAGGGCCGGGGGAGCAGTTCTTC.

The gene calls are TRBV5-1 and TRBJ1-4; D not resolved. Germline V gene data show CDR1 as SGHRS and CDR2 as YFSETQ. Trimming stripped 0 bases from V and 3 bases from J, with 6 bases between. This CDR3 is 14 amino acids long. The CDR3 bases are TGCGCCAGCAGCTTGGGGGTCTCTAATGAAAAACTGTTTTTT. As protein: CASSLGVSNEKLFF.

The CDR3 loop reads CASSFTGGSTNTEAFF. As DNA, the CDR3 is TGTGCCAGCAGCTTCACAGGGGGCTCTACGAACACTGAAGCTTTCTTT. This chain uses TRBV5-5 with TRBJ1-1; TRBD1 agrees at 9 bases. V lost 2 bases and J lost 1; bases outside the gene matches: 6. Per the germline V gene, CDR1 is SGHKS and CDR2 is YYEKEE (reference sequence). The CDR3 covers 16 residues.

This chain joins TRBV7-2 and TRBJ2-4, with a possible D match to TRBD1 (5 bases). Germline CDR1 and CDR2: SGHTA and FQGNSA. V lost 4 bases and J 3 bases, leaving 10 bases between the germline ends. The CDR3 consists of 14 residues. The CDR3 region is CASSSRDIKNIQYF. CDR3 in DNA: TGTGCCAGCAGCTCCAGGGATATCAAAAACATTCAGTACTTC.

V and J are TRBV5-1 and TRBJ2-7; D perhaps matches TRBD2 (5 bases). The germline gives CDR1 SGHRS, CDR2 YFSETQ. The V end was cut by 7 bases, the J end by 0 bases, with 14 bases between. This CDR3 region has 14 residues. The CDR3 reads CASSGSPASYEQYF. The DNA of the CDR3 is TGCGCCAGCTCGGGGTCTCCCGCCTCCTACGAGCAGTACTTC.

The chain uses TRBV5-6 and TRBJ2-3, with no clear D. Trimming cost V 2 bases and J 0 bases, with 4 bases left between them. The CDR3 covers 13 residues. The germline gives CDR1 SGHDT, CDR2 YYEEEE. The CDR3 DNA reads TGTGCCAGCAGCTTTGGGAGCACAGATACGCAGTATTTT. Translating it yields CASSFGSTDTQYF.

CDR3 sequence (DNA): TGTGCCATCAGTGAGTCGCCGGGACCTCGACCAGGACGCGAGCAGTACTTC. This sequence encodes CAISESPGPRPGREQYF. The V and J genes are TRBV10-3 and TRBJ2-7; either TRBD1 or TRBD2 may fit D (5 bases each). V was cut by 0 bases and J by 6 bases, with 21 bases left in between. The CDR3 is made up of 17 amino acids. The germline V gene encodes CDR1 ENHRY and CDR2 SYGVKD.

The rearrangement joins TRBV18 to TRBJ1-1; TRBD1 aligns across 8 bases. This CDR3 is 12 amino acids long. Trimming cost V 3 bases and J 8 bases; bases outside gene matches: 2. From germline, CDR1 is KGHSH and CDR2 LQKENI. CDR3 DNA sequence: TGTGCCAGCTCACCCCGACAGGGGGAAGCTTTCTTT. Protein product: CASSPRQGEAFF.